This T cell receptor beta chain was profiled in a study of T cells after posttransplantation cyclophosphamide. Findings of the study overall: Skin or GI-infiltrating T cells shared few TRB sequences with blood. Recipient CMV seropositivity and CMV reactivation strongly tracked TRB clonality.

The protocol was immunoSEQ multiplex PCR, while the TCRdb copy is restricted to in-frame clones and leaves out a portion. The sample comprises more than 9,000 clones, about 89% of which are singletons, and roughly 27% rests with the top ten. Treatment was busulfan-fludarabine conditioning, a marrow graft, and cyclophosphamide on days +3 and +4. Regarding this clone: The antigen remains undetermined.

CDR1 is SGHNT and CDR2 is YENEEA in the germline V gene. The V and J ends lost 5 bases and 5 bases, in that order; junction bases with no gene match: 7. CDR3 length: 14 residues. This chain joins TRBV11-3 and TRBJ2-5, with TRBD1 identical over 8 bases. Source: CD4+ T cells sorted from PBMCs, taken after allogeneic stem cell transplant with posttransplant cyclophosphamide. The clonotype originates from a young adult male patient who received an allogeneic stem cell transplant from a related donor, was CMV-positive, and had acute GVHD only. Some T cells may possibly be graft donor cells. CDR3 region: CASSPHRGVETQYF. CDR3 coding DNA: TGTGCCAGCAGCCCCCACAGGGGGGTTGAGACCCAGTACTTC. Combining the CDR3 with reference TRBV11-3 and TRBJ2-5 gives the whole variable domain EAGVVQSPRYKIIEKKQPVAFWCNPISGHNTLYWYLQNLGQGPELLIRYENEEAVDDSQLPKDRFSAERLKGVDSTLKIQPAELGDSAVYLCASSPHRGVETQYFGPGTRLLVL.